One and the same sample provided the 26 T cell receptor beta chains below, sequenced in a study of T cell repertoires in cytomegalovirus infection. TCRdb independently ran MiXCR on the reads; one entry per CDR3 protein. The repertoire holds some 300,000 distinct CDR3 sequences, around 9.1% seen once, with about 2.3% in the top ten. Source material: PBMCs. The source of these receptors is a human donor in good health (CMV status not recorded). Some clones in this sample may be carry-over from other donors' samples.

About this clonotype itself: A much larger clone lies a single base off, so this may be a read error. The chain carries TRBV7-2 and TRBJ2-1; perhaps D is TRBD1 or TRBD2 (5 bases each). The V end was cut by 6 bases, the J end by 8 bases, with 11 bases between. Looked up from germline, CDR1 is SGHTA and CDR2 is FQGNSA. The CDR3 runs to 12 residues. The CDR3, as DNA: TGTGCCAGCAGTGAGGGGTACGATGAGCAGTTCTTC. Translation gives CASSEGYDEQFF.

This clonotype was seen many times. The chain joins TRBV12-3 or TRBV12-4 to TRBJ1-1; D not resolved. The CDR3 is 16 residues long. Trimming shortened V by 2 bases and J by 1 base, and 14 bases separated the two germline ends. CDR3 DNA: TGTGCCAGCAGTTTAATAAGGATAGCCGCGAACACTGAAGCTTTCTTT. Translation gives CASSLIRIAANTEAFF.

This clonotype was seen many times. The rearrangement links TRBV19 to TRBJ1-6; D is uncertain. V shed 4 bases and J shed 7 bases, with 17 bases lying between them. The CDR3 covers 16 residues. The V gene's germline CDR1 is LNHDA and CDR2 SQIVND (reference sequence). This CDR3 is CASSTGVSRENSPLHF. In DNA form, the CDR3 reads TGTGCCAGTAGTACAGGAGTCTCCCGGGAGAATTCACCCCTCCACTTT.

On this clonotype itself: One junction end disagrees with the germline gene, perhaps due to a read error. The chain links TRBV20-1 to TRBJ2-3; 7 positions agree with TRBD1. Per germline, CDR1 DFQATT and CDR2 SNEGSKA (reference sequence). The CDR3 runs 14 residues. CDR3 sequence: CSARRGTVTDTQDF. As DNA, the CDR3 is TGCAGTGCTAGAAGGGGGACAGTCACAGATACGCAGGATTTT.

This clonotype was seen repeatedly, ten times or more. The chain links TRBV10-3 to TRBJ1-1; 11 bases fit TRBD1. V trimming: 9 bases; J trimming: 4 bases; junction bases outside the gene matches: 13. There are 16 residues in the CDR3. The germline V gene has CDR1 ENHRY and CDR2 SYGVKD. CDR3 nucleotide sequence: TGTGCCATTTCGAGCCCCGGGACAGGGGGTACCACTGAAGCTTTCTTT. It yields the protein CAISSPGTGGTTEAFF.

The V call is TRBV29-1, the J call TRBJ2-1, with 11 bases that match TRBD2. CDR1 is SQVTM and CDR2 is ANQGSEA in the germline V gene. The CDR3 extends over 15 amino acids. V gave up 3 bases and J gave up 0 bases; unmatched junction bases: 1. The CDR3 reads CSVDGTSGSYNEQFF. The CDR3 bases are TGCAGCGTTGATGGGACTAGCGGCTCCTACAATGAGCAGTTCTTC.

The chain combines TRBV11-2 with TRBJ2-7; D is perhaps TRBD1 (6 bases). Germline V gene data show CDR1 as SGHAT and CDR2 as FQNNGV. V lost 2 bases and J 5 bases, leaving 13 bases between the germline ends. The CDR3 is 14 residues long. CDR3 sequence: CASSLWGRINEQYV. CDR3 coding DNA: TGTGCCAGCAGCTTATGGGGGCGAATAAACGAGCAGTACGTC.

This clonotype was counted ten times or more. This rearrangement joins TRBV11-3 to TRBJ2-5; D is uncertain. The germline V gene encodes CDR1 SGHNT and CDR2 YENEEA. The CDR3 is made up of 15 amino acids. Between the trimmed V and J ends, which lost 2 bases and 2 bases, there was a span of 12 bases. CDR3 residues: CASSLNPGPQETQYF. The CDR3 DNA follows: TGTGCCAGCAGCTTAAACCCCGGACCGCAAGAGACCCAGTACTTC.

This chain connects TRBV10-3 to TRBJ2-7; D assignment may be TRBD1 or TRBD2 (5 bases each). CDR3 length equals 15 residues. The V and J ends lost 6 bases and 4 bases respectively, with 19 bases between them. Germline loops: CDR1 ENHRY, CDR2 SYGVKD. The CDR3: CAISRSPGPSYEQYV. CDR3 in DNA: TGTGCCATCAGCCGGTCTCCGGGACCCTCATACGAGCAGTACGTC.

The sample holds many counts of this clonotype. A junction end diverges from the germline sequence, so it may reflect a read error. V gene TRBV2 combines with J gene TRBJ2-1; either TRBD1 or TRBD2 may supply D (5 bases each). The CDR3 loop spans 13 amino acids. CDR1 is SNHLY, CDR2 FYNNEI, per germline. In DNA form, the CDR3 reads TGTGCCAGCAGTGGACCTCCGGGACCCCCTATCCTCTTC. This translates into CASSGPPGPPILF.

This clonotype was observed many times. The chain uses TRBV7-8 and TRBJ2-5; 8 bases align to TRBD2. The CDR3 consists of 16 residues. Germline values: CDR1 SGHVS, CDR2 FQNEAQ. The trim removed 5 bases at V and 4 bases at J, leaving 12 bases unmatched. The DNA for the CDR3 is TGTGCCAGCAGCCTACGCTTCGGGGGGGCGAGAGAGACCCAGTACTTC. Translation: CASSLRFGGARETQYF.

This chain connects TRBV7-2 to TRBJ2-5, with TRBD2 as a possible D gene (6 bases). The V gene's germline CDR1 is SGHTA and CDR2 FQGNSA. CDR3 length equals 14 residues. Trimming left V 5 bases short and J 4 bases short, with 14 bases between. This CDR3 reads CASSAPPGGETQYF. DNA of the CDR3: TGTGCCAGCAGCGCCCCTCCCGGGGGAGAGACCCAGTACTTC.

This clonotype showed up many times. The chain joins TRBV7-6 to TRBJ2-1, with D tentatively TRBD1 or TRBD2 (5 bases each). The CDR3 contains 15 residues. The ends were cut back, 4 bases at V and 0 bases at J, with 10 bases in the middle. The germline V gene encodes CDR1 SGHVS and CDR2 FNYEAQ. The CDR3 spells CASSSGSSSYNEQFF. The DNA for the CDR3 is TGTGCCAGCAGCTCAGGGAGCAGCTCCTACAATGAGCAGTTCTTC.

At least ten counts were recorded for this clonotype. The rearrangement uses TRBV7-8 and TRBJ2-5; 7 bases are a match to TRBD2. This CDR3 is built from 14 residues. CDR1 is SGHVS and CDR2 is FQNEAQ in the germline V gene. V was clipped by 4 bases and J by 4 bases; unmatched bases: 6. The CDR3 region has the DNA TGTGCCAGCAGCTACCGACTAGCTAGAGAGACCCAGTACTTC. It translates to CASSYRLARETQYF.

In its sample, this clonotype was seen a few times. The chain couples TRBV24-1 to TRBJ2-5; the D gene is possibly TRBD1 (5 bases). The germline V gene encodes CDR1 KGHDR and CDR2 SFDVKD. Trimming stripped 4 bases from V and 5 bases from J, with 13 bases between. The CDR3 contains 14 residues. As DNA, the CDR3 is TGTGCCACCAGTGAACCAAACAGGTTGGAGACCCAGTACTTC. It is translated as CATSEPNRLETQYF.

This clonotype was counted many times. The V gene is TRBV2, the J gene TRBJ2-5; either TRBD1 or TRBD2 may fit D (5 bases each). This CDR3 spans 12 amino acids. V lost 8 bases and J 4 bases, leaving 11 bases between the germline ends. Germline V lookup: CDR1 SNHLY, CDR2 FYNNEI. Here the CDR3 DNA reads TGTGCCAGCGCTAAGGGGAGAGAGACCCAGTACTTC. It is translated as CASAKGRETQYF.

This clonotype was seen at least ten times. The V and J genes are TRBV12-3 or TRBV12-4 and TRBJ1-5; D is unresolved. The ends were cut back, 3 bases at V and 4 bases at J, with 10 bases in the middle. The CDR3 runs to 14 residues. The CDR3 reads CASSFGPANQPQHF. CDR3 DNA: TGTGCCAGCAGTTTCGGCCCCGCTAATCAGCCCCAGCATTTT.

The chain employs TRBV20-1 and TRBJ2-3, with 11 positions matching TRBD2. The CDR3 consists of 16 residues. Trimming removed 5 bases from V and 3 bases from J; junction bases left unmatched: 10. Germline-derived CDR1 and CDR2 are DFQATT and SNEGSKA (reference sequence). CDR3 coding DNA: TGCAGTGCTCCTCCATCTAGCGGGGGGCGAACAGATACGCAGTATTTT. It codes for CSAPPSSGGRTDTQYF.

This rearrangement joins TRBV20-1 to TRBJ2-4, with D uncertain. Trimming took 5 bases from V and 0 from J, leaving 8 bases between them. From germline, CDR1 is DFQATT and CDR2 SNEGSKA (reference sequence). This CDR3 is built from 13 residues. CDR3 in amino acids: CSAPALAKNIQYF. As DNA, the CDR3 is TGCAGTGCTCCTGCCCTAGCCAAAAACATTCAGTACTTC.

This clonotype has at least ten counts. This rearrangement joins TRBV2 to TRBJ1-1; D unresolved. The CDR3 has 13 residues. The germline CDR1 and CDR2 sequences are SNHLY and FYNNEI. Trimming pared 0 bases from V and 3 bases from J, leaving 5 bases between. The CDR3 DNA sequence: TGTGCCAGCAGTGAAGCGTGGGACACTGAAGCTTTCTTT. It specifies CASSEAWDTEAFF.

This clonotype has at least ten counts. V is TRBV4-2 and J is TRBJ2-1, with D unresolved. The CDR3 runs 13 residues. Germline V gene lookup returns CDR1 LGHNA and CDR2 YNFKEQ. Deletions cut 1 base from V and 9 bases from J, with 10 bases between. CDR3 region: CASSQVLGSEQFF. CDR3 coding DNA: TGTGCCAGCAGCCAAGTCTTAGGTTCTGAGCAGTTCTTC.

The chain carries TRBV5-5 and TRBJ2-3; 11 bases map to TRBD1. The junction had 5 bases not matched to a gene; V was cut back by 5 bases and J by 3 bases. Germline V CDR1 and CDR2: SGHKS, YYEKEE (reference sequence). CDR3 length equals 15 residues. The CDR3, as DNA: TGTGCCAGCAGGGACCGGGACAGGGGGACAGATACGCAGTATTTT. Amino acids: CASRDRDRGTDTQYF.

This clonotype was seen repeatedly, ten times or more. The chain has TRBV7-6 and TRBJ2-2, with D maybe TRBD2 (7 bases). The V gene lost 1 base and the J gene lost 4 bases, with 10 bases spanning the gap. The CDR3 is 15 residues long. Germline lookup yields CDR1 SGHVS and CDR2 FNYEAQ. The CDR3 coding sequence is TGTGCCAGCAGCTTAGTCGCGGGGGCCACCGGGGAGCTGTTTTTT. Protein sequence: CASSLVAGATGELFF. The full variable domain, its missing parts supplied by reference TRBV7-6 and TRBJ2-2, is GAGVSQSPRYKVTKRGQDVALRCDPISGHVSLYWYRQALGQGPEFLTYFNYEAQQDKSGLPNDRFSAERPEGSISTLTIQRTEQRDSAMYRCASSLVAGATGELFFGEGSRLTVL.

This clonotype was seen repeatedly, ten times or more. The rearrangement links TRBV6-1 to TRBJ2-7, with D possibly matching TRBD2 (6 bases). Germline V gene sequence: CDR1 MNHNS, CDR2 SASEGT. There are 15 residues in the CDR3. Trimming stripped 5 bases from V and 0 bases from J, with 14 bases between. The CDR3 DNA is TGTGCCAGCAGTAGGGCGGGATGGTCCTCCTACGAGCAGTACTTC. It codes for CASSRAGWSSYEQYF.

This clonotype was counted ten times or more. The chain combines TRBV6-5 with TRBJ2-7, with TRBD1 matching 8 bases. The CDR3 sequence is 19 residues long. The germline V gene encodes CDR1 MNHEY and CDR2 SVGAGI. With 3 bases clipped from V and 2 bases from J, the junction kept 18 bases outside the gene matches. The CDR3 nucleotides read TGTGCCAGCAGTTATCAGGGGACAGGAAAGTCGTCGAGCCCCTACGAGCAGTACTTC. It specifies CASSYQGTGKSSSPYEQYF.

The chain couples TRBV20-1 to TRBJ1-4, with TRBD1 as a possible D gene (5 bases). The ends were cut back, 7 bases at V and 3 bases at J, with 15 bases in the middle. Germline CDR1 is DFQATT and CDR2 is SNEGSKA (reference sequence). CDR3 length: 14 residues. The DNA for the CDR3 is TGCAGTGGCTCGGCAGGGTTTGCTAATGAAAAACTGTTTTTT. Translation: CSGSAGFANEKLFF.